This T cell receptor beta chain was identified during a study of shared clonotypes between healthy human individuals. Study conclusions and caveats: Genetic and exposure-history diversity was limited by the small donor number. In contrast to clonotypes shared by all four donors, non-shared clonotypes had lower generation probabilities.

Note on this clone: The antigen is undetermined.

On sorted subsets, replicate PCRs used about 200 ng DNA, or tens of thousands of T cell genomes. Original processing notes: Filtering differed since immunoSEQ provided only junctions, with no quality scores. Some clones are missing from TCRdb's copy, which holds only in-frame ones; the method was immunoSEQ multiplex PCR. Clone size and the V and J calls come from that table; the DNA yielded D and trimming. This repertoire shows approximately 2.4 million clones, almost 96% found once; its top ten account for less than 0.15%. Trimming cost V 0 bases and J 5 bases, with 8 bases left between them. This CDR3 is 14 amino acids long. Germline V CDR1 and CDR2: SEHNR, FQNEAQ (reference sequence).

This sequence joins TRBV7-9 and TRBJ2-4, with D perhaps matching TRBD2 (6 bases). The sequence came from a man aged 18 to 29 in good health. The material sequenced was naive CD4+ T cells sorted from blood. Subset specified: CD45RA+ positively selected. CDR3 nucleotides: TGTGCCAGCAGCTTAGCCGGGAGTGAAAACATTCAGTACTTC. Amino acid sequence: CASSLAGSENIQYF.